The 15 T cell receptor beta chains below come from one sample, sequenced in a study of blood T cells in healthy people across ages. Together with a sample-barcoded 5' primer, a J-beta primer mix was included in a second PCR lasting roughly 6 to 12 cycles. TCRdb processed the 5' RACE reads anew with MiXCR; each CDR3 protein has one entry. The repertoire holds fewer than 2,000,000 distinct CDR3 sequences, with roughly 43% as singletons. The sequenced sample was blood. These receptors all come from a human donor in good health.

V and J are TRBV12-3 or TRBV12-4 and TRBJ2-4; 7 nucleotides match TRBD2. V gave up 5 bases and J gave up 0 bases; unmatched junction bases: 1. The CDR3 has 14 amino acids. Written as DNA, the CDR3 is TGTGCCAGCAGTCGCGGGGGAGCCAAAAACATTCAGTACTTC. This gives the protein CASSRGGAKNIQYF.

The chain recombines TRBV9 with TRBJ2-3, with D perhaps matching TRBD1 (5 bases). V was clipped by 0 bases and J by 2 bases, with 13 bases between them. CDR3 length: 16 residues. From germline, CDR1 is SGDLS and CDR2 YYNGEE. The CDR3 protein is CASSVEPDGATDTQYF. In DNA, the CDR3 is TGTGCCAGCAGCGTAGAACCGGATGGGGCCACAGATACGCAGTATTTT.

This clonotype appeared a few times. In nucleotides, the CDR3 is TGTGCCAGCAGTCCGGGACAGACCAATCAGCCCCAGCATTTT. It yields the protein CASSPGQTNQPQHF. The genes are TRBV6-6 and TRBJ1-5, with 7 positions matching TRBD1. Germline values: CDR1 MNHNY, CDR2 SVGAGI (reference sequence). This CDR3 contains 14 residues. V shed 5 bases, J shed 3 bases, and the junction held 4 bases outside the gene matches.

The rearrangement links TRBV2 to TRBJ2-2, with 8 bases matching TRBD2. Trimming took 4 bases from V and 4 from J; bases not matched to a gene: 8. In germline, CDR1 is SNHLY, CDR2 FYNNEI. This CDR3 is built from 16 residues. The CDR3: CASSAPGGEVTGELFF. The CDR3 region has the DNA TGTGCCAGCAGTGCCCCCGGGGGGGAGGTCACCGGGGAGCTGTTTTTT.

In DNA, the CDR3 is TGTGCCAGCAGCTCGGCTACTAGCGGGGAAATTCAGTACTTC. Amino acid sequence: CASSSATSGEIQYF. V is TRBV7-2 and J is TRBJ2-4, with 10 bases that match TRBD2. In germline, CDR1 is SGHTA, CDR2 FQGNSA. Trimming cost V 4 bases and J 10 bases; bases outside gene matches: 7. This CDR3 has 14 residues.

This chain links TRBV15 with TRBJ2-1; no firm D call. V was trimmed by 8 bases and J by 3 bases, leaving 11 bases between them. CDR1 is LNHNV and CDR2 is YYDKDF in the germline V gene (reference sequence). The length of the CDR3 is 13 residues. The CDR3 DNA reads TGTGCCACCGGGCCGACGAACTACAATGAGCAGTTCTTC. Its translation: CATGPTNYNEQFF.

The rearrangement uses TRBV28 and TRBJ2-6; possibly TRBD1 for D (8 bases). Between the trimmed V and J ends, which lost 6 bases and 4 bases, there was a span of 22 bases. The CDR3 loop spans 18 amino acids. Germline values: CDR1 MDHEN, CDR2 SYDVKM. In DNA form, the CDR3 reads TGTGCCAGCAGCGGGGGGAGACAGGGGTTGTTAGGGGCCAACGTCCTGACTTTC. Translated, it gives CASSGGRQGLLGANVLTF.

This sequence joins TRBV20-1 and TRBJ2-7, with D tentatively TRBD1 or TRBD2 (6 bases each). The CDR3 covers 18 residues. Trimming left V 0 bases short and J 4 bases short, with 25 bases between. Per the germline V gene, CDR1 is DFQATT and CDR2 is SNEGSKA (reference sequence). The chain's CDR3 is CSARDLKDYSAQGYEQYF. DNA for the CDR3: TGCAGTGCTAGAGATCTCAAGGACTATTCCGCTCAGGGGTACGAGCAGTACTTC.

The V call is TRBV28, the J call TRBJ1-5, with a tentative D call TRBD1 (5 bases). The germline CDR1 and CDR2 sequences are MDHEN and SYDVKM. This CDR3 has 13 amino acids. V gave up 10 bases and J gave up 3 bases, with 13 bases separating them. CDR3 sequence reads: CANGGRVNQPQHF. The CDR3 bases are TGTGCCAACGGGGGACGGGTCAATCAGCCCCAGCATTTT.

The rearrangement uses TRBV2 and TRBJ2-5, with a tentative D call TRBD2 (7 bases). V was shortened by 2 bases and J by 0 bases, with 13 bases between the two germline ends. This CDR3 spans 16 amino acids. CDR1 and CDR2 from the germline V gene are SNHLY and FYNNEI. CDR3 sequence reads: CASSELAGAYQETQYF. CDR3 in DNA: TGTGCCAGCAGTGAACTGGCGGGGGCTTACCAAGAGACCCAGTACTTC.

This clonotype was detected once. The chain employs TRBV12-3 or TRBV12-4 and TRBJ2-5, with 14 bases that match TRBD2. V shed 4 bases, J shed 4 bases, and the junction held 11 bases outside the gene matches. This CDR3 has 18 amino acids. This CDR3 is CASSSWTSGGSTRETQYF. The CDR3 region has the DNA TGTGCCAGCAGTTCCTGGACTAGCGGGGGGTCGACAAGAGAGACCCAGTACTTC.

The chain couples TRBV3-1 to TRBJ2-1; 8 nucleotides agree with TRBD2. The length of the CDR3 is 14 residues. Trimming took 6 bases from V and 2 from J; bases not matched to a gene: 3. Germline V gives CDR1 LGHDT, CDR2 YNNKEL (reference sequence). The CDR3 nucleotides read TGTGCCAGCAGGGCGGGACTAGCCTACAATGAGCAGTTCTTC. This gives the protein CASRAGLAYNEQFF.

This clonotype was seen only once. The genes are TRBV6-4 and TRBJ2-3; D not certain. This CDR3 has 15 amino acids. CDR1 MRHNA and CDR2 SNTAGT come from the germline V gene. V lost 0 bases, J lost 1 base, and 8 bases lay in between. The CDR3 is CASSDSLAGTDTQYF. CDR3 DNA sequence: TGTGCCAGCAGTGACTCGCTCGCGGGCACAGATACGCAGTATTTT.

This clonotype was detected a few times. CDR3 sequence (DNA): TGCGCCAGCAGCCAACTTGTCAATGAGCAGTTCTTC. As protein: CASSQLVNEQFF. The chain uses TRBV4-1 and TRBJ2-1; D is uncertain. The V end lost 2 bases, the J end lost 6 bases, and 5 bases lay between the germline ends. The CDR3 sequence is 12 residues long. The germline V gene has CDR1 MGHRA and CDR2 YSYEKL.

The V call is TRBV18, the J call TRBJ2-1; possible D gene TRBD2, 6 bases. The CDR3 spans 15 residues. With 4 bases removed from V and 0 bases from J, the gap between germline ends came to 10 bases. From germline, CDR1 is KGHSH and CDR2 LQKENI. The CDR3 DNA is TGTGCCAGCTCACGAAGCGGGTTCTCCTACAATGAGCAGTTCTTC. Residues: CASSRSGFSYNEQFF.